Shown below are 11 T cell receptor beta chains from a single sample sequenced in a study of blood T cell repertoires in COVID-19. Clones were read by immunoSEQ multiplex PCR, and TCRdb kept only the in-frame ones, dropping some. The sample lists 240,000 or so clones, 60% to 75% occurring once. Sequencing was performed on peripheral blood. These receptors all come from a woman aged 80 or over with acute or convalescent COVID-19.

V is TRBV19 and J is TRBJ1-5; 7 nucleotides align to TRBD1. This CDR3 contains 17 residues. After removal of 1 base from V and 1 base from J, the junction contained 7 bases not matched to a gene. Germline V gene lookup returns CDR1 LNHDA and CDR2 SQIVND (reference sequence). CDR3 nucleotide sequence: TGTGCCAGTAGTATAGCTGCAGGGGGTATCAGCAATCAGCCCCAGCATTTT. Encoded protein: CASSIAAGGISNQPQHF.

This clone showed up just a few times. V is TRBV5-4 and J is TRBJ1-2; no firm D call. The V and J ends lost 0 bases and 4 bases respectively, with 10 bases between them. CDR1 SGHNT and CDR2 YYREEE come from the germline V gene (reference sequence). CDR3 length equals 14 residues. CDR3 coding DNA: TGTGCCAGCAGCTTGGATCTTTCCAGCTATGGCTACACCTTC. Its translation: CASSLDLSSYGYTF.

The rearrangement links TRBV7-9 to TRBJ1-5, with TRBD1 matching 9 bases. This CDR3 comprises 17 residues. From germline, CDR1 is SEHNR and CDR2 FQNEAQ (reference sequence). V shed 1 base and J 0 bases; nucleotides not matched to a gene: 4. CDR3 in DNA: TGTGCCAGCAGCTTAGGGACAGGGGTGTATAGCAATCAGCCCCAGCATTTT. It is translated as CASSLGTGVYSNQPQHF.

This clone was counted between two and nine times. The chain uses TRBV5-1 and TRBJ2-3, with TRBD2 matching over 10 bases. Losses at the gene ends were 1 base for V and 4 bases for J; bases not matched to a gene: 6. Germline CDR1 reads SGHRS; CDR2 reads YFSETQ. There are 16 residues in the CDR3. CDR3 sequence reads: CASSLRASGGPDTQYF. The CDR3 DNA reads TGCGCCAGCAGCTTGCGGGCTAGCGGGGGCCCAGATACGCAGTATTTT.

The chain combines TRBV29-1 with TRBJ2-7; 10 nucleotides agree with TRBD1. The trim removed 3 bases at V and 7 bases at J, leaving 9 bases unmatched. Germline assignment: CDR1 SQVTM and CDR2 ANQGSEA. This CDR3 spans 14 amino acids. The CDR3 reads CSVESPGQGWEQYF. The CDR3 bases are TGCAGCGTTGAGTCCCCGGGACAGGGGTGGGAGCAGTACTTC.

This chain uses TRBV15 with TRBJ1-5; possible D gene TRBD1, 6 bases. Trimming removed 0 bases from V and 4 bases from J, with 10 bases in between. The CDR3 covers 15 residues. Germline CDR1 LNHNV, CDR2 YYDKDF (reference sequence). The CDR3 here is CATSRDKGDNQPQHF. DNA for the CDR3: TGTGCCACCAGCAGAGACAAGGGGGATAATCAGCCCCAGCATTTT.

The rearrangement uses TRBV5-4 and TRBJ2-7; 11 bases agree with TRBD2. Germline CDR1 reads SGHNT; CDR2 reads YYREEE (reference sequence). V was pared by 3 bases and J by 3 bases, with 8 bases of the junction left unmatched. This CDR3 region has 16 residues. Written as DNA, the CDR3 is TGTGCCAGCAGCTGGGGACCGGGACTAGCGGACTACGAGCAGTACTTC. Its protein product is CASSWGPGLADYEQYF. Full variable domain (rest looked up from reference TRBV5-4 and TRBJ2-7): ETGVTQSPTHLIKTRGQQVTLRCSSQSGHNTVSWYQQALGQGPQFIFQYYREEENGRGNFPPRFSGLQFPNYSSELNVNALELDDSALYLCASSWGPGLADYEQYFGPGTRLTVT.

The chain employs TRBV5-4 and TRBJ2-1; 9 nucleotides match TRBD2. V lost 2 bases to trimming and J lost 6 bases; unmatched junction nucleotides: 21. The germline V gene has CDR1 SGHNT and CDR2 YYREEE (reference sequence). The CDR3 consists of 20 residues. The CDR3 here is CASSFDSGGRVLSGGNEQFF. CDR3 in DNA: TGTGCCAGCAGCTTTGATAGTGGCGGGAGGGTATTAAGTGGGGGCAATGAGCAGTTCTTC.

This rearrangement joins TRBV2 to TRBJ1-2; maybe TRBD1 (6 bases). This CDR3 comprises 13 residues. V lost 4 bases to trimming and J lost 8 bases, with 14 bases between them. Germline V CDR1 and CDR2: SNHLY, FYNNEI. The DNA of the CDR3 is TGTGCCAGCAGTGTGACAGGCGGTGGGGGCTACACCTTC. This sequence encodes CASSVTGGGGYTF.

The CDR3 nucleotides are TGCGCCAGCAGCCAAGGACCCGGGGGGCAGAGTGTTGGTGAAAAACTGTTTTTT. As protein: CASSQGPGGQSVGEKLFF. This rearrangement joins TRBV4-3 to TRBJ1-4; D might be TRBD1 (6 bases). The CDR3 length is 18 residues. The ends were cut back, 1 base at V and 7 bases at J, with 22 bases in the middle. Germline CDR1 and CDR2: LGHNA and YSLEER.

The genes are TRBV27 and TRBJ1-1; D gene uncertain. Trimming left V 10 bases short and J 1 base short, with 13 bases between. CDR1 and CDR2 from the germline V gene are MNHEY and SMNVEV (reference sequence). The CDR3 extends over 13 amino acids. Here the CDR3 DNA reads TGTGCCAACCCGGGAAAGGGGAACACTGAAGCTTTCTTT. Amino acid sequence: CANPGKGNTEAFF.